This T cell receptor (beta chain) was sequenced during a study of TIL therapy for anti-PD-1-resistant metastatic lung cancer. Study at large: Median tumor PD-L1 proportion score was under 7.5%.

Time point here: pre-treatment sample, taken before nivolumab and TIL therapy. Patients were adults with stage 4 NSCLC. This was the immunoSEQ v3 assay. Data came from immunoSEQ multiplex PCR; TCRdb stores just in-frame clones and leaves some out. The data hold around 55,000 clones, with 81% observed a single time. Notes on the study in general: This highly selected cohort may not generalize to typical lung cancer patients.

With regard to this clone: The antigen remains undetermined.

This TCR was recovered from a person between 25 and 80 years old with non-small cell lung cancer. Material: blood, obtained at baseline.

The CDR3 region has the DNA TGCGCCAGCAGCTTGGTTAGGGAACCCTACGAGCAGTACTTC. This codes for CASSLVREPYEQYF. The genes are TRBV5-1 and TRBJ2-7; D unclear. Germline CDR1 is SGHRS and CDR2 is YFSETQ. CDR3 length: 14 amino acids. V lost 0 bases and J lost 2, with 9 bases in between.